A single sample gave rise to the 25 T cell receptor beta chains below, sequenced in a study of cytomegalovirus exposure and HLA in healthy donors. This table comes from immunoSEQ multiplex PCR, and its TCRdb copy is limited to in-frame clones, with some not included. The data contain 120,000 to 150,000 clones, more than 75% of them singletons. Sequenced material: PBMCs. The receptors shown here come from a young man in good health and CMV-seropositive.

The chain combines TRBV19 with TRBJ2-7, with 9 bases lining up with TRBD1. The CDR3 runs to 16 residues. Looked up from germline, CDR1 is LNHDA and CDR2 is SQIVND (reference sequence). J gave up 2 bases and V 4 bases, and 9 bases lay outside the gene matches. The DNA for the CDR3 is TGTGCCAGTAGTACCCGATCGGGACAGGGCCCCTACGAGCAGTACTTC. This codes for CASSTRSGQGPYEQYF. The full variable domain, its missing parts supplied by reference TRBV19 and TRBJ2-7, is DGGITQSPKYLFRKEGQNVTLSCEQNLNHDAMYWYRQDPGQGLRLIYYSQIVNDFQKGDIAEGYSVSREKKESFPLTVTSAQKNPTAFYLCASSTRSGQGPYEQYFGPGTRLTVT.

The chain carries TRBV25-1 and TRBJ1-1, with D possibly TRBD1 on 5 matching bases. Trimming removed 4 bases at V and 0 bases at J, with 12 bases between. The length of the CDR3 is 15 residues. Germline V lookup: CDR1 MGHDK, CDR2 SYGVNS. The CDR3 DNA follows: TGTGCCAGCAGTGCGACAGAGAAGCTGAACACTGAAGCTTTCTTT. Encoded protein: CASSATEKLNTEAFF.

The V call is TRBV5-8, the J call TRBJ1-2, with 7 bases identical to TRBD1. Trimming removed 0 bases from V and 8 bases from J; junction bases left unmatched: 7. Germline V gives CDR1 SGHTS, CDR2 YDEGEE. The length of the CDR3 is 14 residues. CDR3 amino acids: CASSLDRQGGGYTF. In DNA form, the CDR3 reads TGTGCCAGCAGCTTGGATCGCCAGGGGGGAGGCTACACCTTC.

The chain has TRBV11-3 and TRBJ1-1; D is unclear. Trimming stripped 0 bases from V and 2 bases from J, with 4 bases between. There are 13 residues in the CDR3. The germline V gene encodes CDR1 SGHNT and CDR2 YENEEA. The CDR3 region is CASSLDRNTEAFF. CDR3 bases: TGTGCCAGCAGCTTAGACAGAAACACTGAAGCTTTCTTT.

The chain is built from TRBV2 and TRBJ2-2; D ambiguous. The CDR3 contains 13 residues. Trimming cost V 4 bases and J 4 bases, with 7 bases left between them. The germline V gene encodes CDR1 SNHLY and CDR2 FYNNEI. CDR3 region: CASSVRATGELFF. As DNA, the CDR3 is TGTGCCAGCAGTGTGCGAGCCACCGGGGAGCTGTTTTTT.

The genes are TRBV5-1 and TRBJ2-1; 11 bases map to TRBD2. CDR3 length: 19 residues. Trimming cost V 2 bases and J 2 bases; bases outside gene matches: 12. CDR1 and CDR2 (germline): SGHRS, YFSETQ. The CDR3 is CASSLVASGRSRPYNEQFF. The CDR3 nucleotides read TGCGCCAGCAGCTTAGTGGCTAGCGGGAGGTCGAGGCCCTACAATGAGCAGTTCTTC.

J is TRBJ1-4 and V is TRBV2, with TRBD1 matching 7 bases. Germline CDR1 reads SNHLY; CDR2 reads FYNNEI. The CDR3 is made up of 15 amino acids. V lost 1 base to trimming and J lost 3 bases; unmatched junction nucleotides: 2. The CDR3 region is CASSEEGAANEKLFF. The CDR3 nucleotides read TGTGCCAGCAGTGAAGAGGGGGCGGCTAATGAAAAACTGTTTTTT.

V is TRBV5-1 and J is TRBJ2-5; a possible D gene is TRBD2 (8 bases). V was cut by 4 bases and J by 5 bases, with 21 bases left in between. This CDR3 comprises 16 residues. Germline values: CDR1 SGHRS, CDR2 YFSETQ. The CDR3 sequence: CASSPGGAGVMETQYF. For the CDR3, the DNA is TGCGCCAGCAGCCCAGGGGGAGCGGGAGTCATGGAGACCCAGTACTTC.

V usage is TRBV14 and J usage is TRBJ1-1; D is undetermined. The germline CDR1 and CDR2 sequences are SGHDN and FVKESK. Trimming shortened V by 4 bases and J by 0 bases, and 21 bases separated the two germline ends. The CDR3 runs to 18 residues. The CDR3 sequence is CASSPLGRVVAMNTEAFF. The CDR3 DNA is TGTGCCAGCAGCCCACTGGGCAGAGTCGTCGCGATGAACACTGAAGCTTTCTTT.

The rearrangement links TRBV5-1 to TRBJ1-1; 9 nucleotides match TRBD1. Germline CDR1 reads SGHRS; CDR2 reads YFSETQ. This CDR3 has 14 residues. The junction had 3 bases not matched to a gene; V was cut back by 5 bases and J by 1 base. CDR3 loop: CASSGQGPNTEAFF. In DNA, the CDR3 is TGCGCCAGCAGTGGACAGGGGCCGAACACTGAAGCTTTCTTT.

The genes are TRBV4-1 and TRBJ2-1, with 9 bases identical to TRBD2. Germline assignment: CDR1 MGHRA and CDR2 YSYEKL. Trimming took 3 bases from V and 4 from J; bases not matched to a gene: 10. This CDR3 has 17 residues. CDR3 in amino acids: CASSHKGIAGEYNEQFF. CDR3 sequence (DNA): TGCGCCAGCAGCCATAAGGGGATAGCGGGGGAGTACAATGAGCAGTTCTTC.

This chain joins TRBV5-4 and TRBJ2-2; 8 nucleotides align to TRBD2. In germline, CDR1 is SGHNT, CDR2 YYREEE (reference sequence). The CDR3 sequence is 17 residues long. The junction had 5 bases not matched to a gene; V was cut back by 0 bases and J by 1 base. CDR3 in amino acids: CASSLGLAGQNTGELFF. The CDR3 DNA follows: TGTGCCAGCAGCTTGGGCCTAGCGGGCCAGAACACCGGGGAGCTGTTTTTT.

The chain employs TRBV5-1 and TRBJ1-3; D remains unclear. The CDR3 covers 14 residues. The V and J ends lost 5 bases and 0 bases respectively, with 9 bases between them. CDR1 SGHRS and CDR2 YFSETQ come from the germline V gene. The CDR3, as DNA: TGCGCCAGCAGGAGTGAGAGCTCTGGAAACACCATATATTTT. Its translation is CASRSESSGNTIYF.

The chain combines TRBV29-1 with TRBJ1-2, with TRBD1 identical over 9 bases. The length of the CDR3 is 13 residues. The V gene's germline CDR1 is SQVTM and CDR2 ANQGSEA. The J segment lost 2 bases and the V segment lost 4 bases, leaving 2 bases of the junction unmatched. This CDR3 is CSVGGTGNYGYTF. DNA for the CDR3: TGCAGCGTTGGTGGGACAGGGAACTATGGCTACACCTTC.

This CDR3 reads CASSLFWPEAFF. Written as DNA, the CDR3 is TGTGCCAGCAGCTTATTTTGGCCTGAAGCTTTCTTT. J is TRBJ1-1 and V is TRBV7-9, with D uncertain. Germline V gives CDR1 SEHNR, CDR2 FQNEAQ (reference sequence). The CDR3 consists of 12 residues. Trimming cost V 2 bases and J 6 bases, with 7 bases left between them. Full variable domain (missing parts from reference TRBV7-9 and TRBJ1-1): DTGVSQNPRHKITKRGQNVTFRCDPISEHNRLYWYRQTLGQGPEFLTYFQNEAQLEKSRLLSDRFSAERPKGSFSTLEIQRTEQGDSAMYLCASSLFWPEAFFGQGTRLTVV.

The V and J genes are TRBV30 and TRBJ2-7; D might be TRBD1 (6 bases). The germline CDR1 and CDR2 sequences are GTSNPN and SVGIG (reference sequence). The CDR3 sequence is 14 residues long. Trimming took 2 bases from V and 4 from J, leaving 15 bases between them. Written as DNA, the CDR3 is TGTGCCTGGAGTAAACAGGGCGGAGCGTACGAGCAGTACTTC. Protein sequence: CAWSKQGGAYEQYF. Together with reference TRBV30 and TRBJ2-7, the CDR3 gives the full variable domain: SQTIHQWPATLVQPVGSPLSLECTVEGTSNPNLYWYRQAAGRGLQLLFYSVGIGQISSEVPQNLSASRPQDRQFILSSKKLLLSDSGFYLCAWSKQGGAYEQYFGPGTRLTVT.

The table lists this clone with a few counts. This rearrangement joins TRBV6-1 to TRBJ1-3; D perhaps matches TRBD1 (6 bases). This CDR3 is built from 14 residues. Germline CDR1 is MNHNS and CDR2 is SASEGT. Trimming pared 8 bases from V and 4 bases from J, leaving 15 bases between. DNA for the CDR3: TGTGCCAGCGGAACCGGGACAAAGGGAAACACCATATATTTT. It is translated as CASGTGTKGNTIYF.

The chain combines TRBV28 with TRBJ2-7; 7 nucleotides line up with TRBD2. This CDR3 is 13 amino acids long. Germline V gene lookup returns CDR1 MDHEN and CDR2 SYDVKM. The V segment lost 8 bases and the J segment 5 bases; nucleotides outside the gene matches: 9. The CDR3 sequence: CASRRGGDDEQYF. DNA for the CDR3: TGTGCCAGCCGTAGGGGAGGGGACGACGAGCAGTACTTC.

V and J are TRBV7-9 and TRBJ2-1, with 12 bases fitting TRBD2. V was clipped by 2 bases and J by 10 bases; unmatched bases: 18. Germline CDR1 and CDR2: SEHNR and FQNEAQ (reference sequence). The CDR3 totals 19 residues. The CDR3 DNA reads TGTGCCAGCAGCTTAAGCCGGACTAGCGGGACCCCCTCGGGCGAGGAGCAGTTCTTC. This codes for CASSLSRTSGTPSGEEQFF.

The rearrangement links TRBV25-1 to TRBJ1-2, with a weak D call TRBD1 (6 bases). The V end was cut by 2 bases, the J end by 8 bases, with 12 bases between. From germline, CDR1 is MGHDK and CDR2 SYGVNS. The CDR3 extends over 13 amino acids. CDR3 in DNA: TGTGCCAGCAGTGAACAACAGGGAAGGGGCTACACCTTC. Its translation is CASSEQQGRGYTF.

The rearrangement uses TRBV7-2 and TRBJ1-4; 12 bases map to TRBD1. The trim removed 5 bases at V and 8 bases at J, leaving 9 bases unmatched. The CDR3 length is 16 residues. Germline CDR1 reads SGHTA; CDR2 reads FQGNSA. The DNA of the CDR3 is TGTGCCAGCAGCCCCTCTTCCGGGACAGGGGGCGAAAAACTGTTTTTT. It specifies CASSPSSGTGGEKLFF.

V usage is TRBV5-6 and J usage is TRBJ2-3; a possible D gene is TRBD2 (5 bases). The CDR3 has 17 residues. The germline V and J ends were trimmed by 0 bases and 0 bases, with 14 bases remaining between them. Germline-derived CDR1 and CDR2 are SGHDT and YYEEEE. The CDR3 region has the DNA TGTGCCAGCAGCTTGGCCATAGCGATCACTAGCACAGATACGCAGTATTTT. Encoded protein: CASSLAIAITSTDTQYF.

The chain uses TRBV6-5 and TRBJ1-1, with D unresolved. The CDR3 extends over 12 amino acids. V shed 3 bases and J shed 7 bases, with 9 bases lying between them. Germline V lookup: CDR1 MNHEY, CDR2 SVGAGI. The CDR3 nucleotides read TGTGCCAGCAGTTATGACATTGGTGAAGCTTTCTTT. Translation gives CASSYDIGEAFF.

The rearrangement links TRBV7-9 to TRBJ2-1; D not certain. Germline assignment: CDR1 SEHNR and CDR2 FQNEAQ (reference sequence). This CDR3 contains 12 residues. Between the trimmed V and J ends, which lost 0 bases and 8 bases, there was a span of 5 bases. CDR3 loop: CASSLASDEQFF. CDR3 DNA sequence: TGTGCCAGCAGCTTAGCGAGCGATGAGCAGTTCTTC.

This clone was observed a handful of times. This chain connects TRBV5-5 to TRBJ1-1, with 7 bases matching TRBD1. Unmatched junction bases numbered 6, after V lost 1 base and J lost 0 bases. CDR1 is SGHKS, CDR2 YYEKEE, per germline (reference sequence). This CDR3 has 16 amino acids. CDR3 DNA: TGTGCCAGCAGCTTGTGGACAGGAAACATGAACACTGAAGCTTTCTTT. It specifies CASSLWTGNMNTEAFF.